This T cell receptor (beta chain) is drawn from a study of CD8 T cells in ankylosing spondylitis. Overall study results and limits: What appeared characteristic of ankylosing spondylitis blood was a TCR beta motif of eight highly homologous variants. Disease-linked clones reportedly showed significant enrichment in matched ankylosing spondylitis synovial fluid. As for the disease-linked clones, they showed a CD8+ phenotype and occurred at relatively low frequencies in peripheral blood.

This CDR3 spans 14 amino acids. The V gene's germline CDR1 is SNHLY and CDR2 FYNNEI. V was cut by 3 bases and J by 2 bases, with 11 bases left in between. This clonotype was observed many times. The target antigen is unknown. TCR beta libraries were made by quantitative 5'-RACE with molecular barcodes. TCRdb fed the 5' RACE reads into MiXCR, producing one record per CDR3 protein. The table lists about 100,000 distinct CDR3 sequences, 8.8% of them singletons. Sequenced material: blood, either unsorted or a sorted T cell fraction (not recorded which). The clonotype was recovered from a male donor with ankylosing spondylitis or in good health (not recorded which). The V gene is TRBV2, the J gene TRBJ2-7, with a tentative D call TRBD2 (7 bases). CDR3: CASSEGGAPYEQYF. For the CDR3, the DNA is TGTGCCAGCAGTGAGGGGGGGGCTCCCTACGAGCAGTACTTC.